The rows below give T cell receptor beta chains drawn from one sample of a study of STAT5B mutations in CD4+ large granular lymphocyte leukemia. Some clones are missing from TCRdb's copy, which holds only in-frame ones; the method was immunoSEQ multiplex PCR. This table has 25,000 to 35,000 clones, about 81% appearing once. Sequences were obtained from CD4+ T cells from blood buffy coats. Receptors were obtained from a human donor in good health. CDR3s include the opening cysteine and the closing phenylalanine or tryptophan. The D gene is left open where the match is weak. Where a row states a size, it is once, few, many or the class of an expanded clone; other rows omit it.

>.|TRBD1|TRBJ2-5|TRBV18
TGTGCCAGCTCATCCCCCACAGGGGGCCTACAGACATCCCCACAAGAGACCCAGTACTTC
CASSSPTGGLQTSPQETQYF
>few|.|TRBJ1-1|TRBV7-9
TGTGCCAGCAGCCGTAGGGAGAACACTGAAGCTTTCTTT
CASSRRENTEAFF
>.|TRBD1|TRBJ2-1|TRBV7-9
TGTGCCAGCAGCTTCTACAGGGGATCCTACAATGAGCAGTTCTTC
CASSFYRGSYNEQFF
>.|TRBD1|TRBJ1-5|TRBV23-1
TGCGCCAGCGCTTCGACAGGGTGTAATCAGCCCCAGCATTTT
CASASTGCNQPQHF
>.|.|TRBJ2-2|TRBV7-6
TGTGCCAGCAGCTTAAGCAGGAACACCGGGGAGCTGTTTTTT
CASSLSRNTGELFF
>.|TRBD1|TRBJ1-2|TRBV7-8
TGTGCCAGCAGCTTAGCCGGGACAGAACTCTATGGCTACACCTTC
CASSLAGTELYGYTF
>once|TRBD1|TRBJ2-5|TRBV5-1
TGCGCCAGCAGCTCGACAGGGGGCCTCCAAGAGACCCAGTACTTC
CASSSTGGLQETQYF
>.|.|TRBJ1-1|TRBV6-1
TGTGCCAGCCAAAGACTCTTCAGGGACACTGAAGCTTTCTTT
CASQRLFRDTEAFF
>.|.|TRBJ2-5|TRBV25-1
TGTGCCAGCAGCGTGGGGGACCAAGAGACCCAGTACTTC
CASSVGDQETQYF
>.|.|TRBJ2-7|TRBV15
TGTGCCACCAGCAGTCGATACACTCACTACGAGCAGTACTTC
CATSSRYTHYEQYF
>.|TRBD2|TRBJ2-2|TRBV2
TGTGCCAGCAGTGCGGGAGCGGGAGGGGGGCCCGGGGAGCTGTTTTTT
CASSAGAGGGPGELFF
>.|TRBD2|TRBJ2-5|TRBV5-4
TGTGCCAGCAGCCCCGGACTAGCGGGAGAACGAGAGACCCAGTACTTC
CASSPGLAGERETQYF
>.|.|TRBJ1-2|TRBV28
TGTGCCAGCAGTTTAGTCGGGGGTGGTTATGGCTACACCTTC
CASSLVGGGYGYTF
>few|.|TRBJ1-2|TRBV9
TGTGCCAGCAGCTCAGGGAAAGTTGGCTACACCTTC
CASSSGKVGYTF
>.|.|TRBJ1-2|TRBV29-1
TGCAGCGTTGAAGAGGTTTTCCGAAGAACCGGGACGGCCTTTGGAGGCTACACCTTC
CSVEEVFRRTGTAFGGYTF
>.|TRBD1|TRBJ2-4|TRBV7-2
TGTGCCAGCAGCCGACAGGGGAAAAACATTCAGTACTTC
CASSRQGKNIQYF
>.|.|TRBJ2-3|TRBV27
TGTGCCAGCAGTTTACGACGAGCGGTTAGCACAGATACGCAGTATTTT
CASSLRRAVSTDTQYF
>.|.|TRBJ1-2|TRBV11-2
TGTGCCAGCAGCTTTGGGGGATCTACACTTGGCTACACCTTC
CASSFGGSTLGYTF
>.|.|TRBJ1-2|TRBV2
TGTGCCAGCAGGGACAGAAACAACTATGGCTACACCTTC
CASRDRNNYGYTF
>.|.|TRBJ2-5|TRBV19
TGTGCCAGTACCTCCGGGGCCGTCCGTGAGACCCAGTACTTC
CASTSGAVRETQYF
>.|.|TRBJ1-5|TRBV18
TGTGCCAGCTCACCTATGTCGAGGAGTAGCAATCAGCCCCAGCATTTT
CASSPMSRSSNQPQHF